Listed below are T cell receptor beta chains from one sample, sequenced in a study of cytomegalovirus exposure and HLA in healthy donors. TCRdb's table, derived via immunoSEQ multiplex PCR, lists solely in-frame clones and lacks some. The sample carries about 160,000 clones, 70% to 80% recorded once. Sample: PBMCs. These receptors were obtained from a woman aged 40 to 50 in good health and CMV-seronegative. Both conserved end residues are part of each CDR3. Fields, in order: J gene, V gene, CDR3 protein.

J: TRBJ1-1
V: TRBV29-1
CDR3: CSVVQGGTEAFF

J: TRBJ2-7
V: TRBV14
CDR3: CASSQEARIHEQYF

J: TRBJ2-7
V: TRBV7-6
CDR3: CASSLGRDGGVYEQYF

J: TRBJ1-5
V: TRBV28
CDR3: CASSLSSNQPQHF

J: TRBJ2-5
V: TRBV4-1
CDR3: CASSQEGGGGGKETQYF

J: TRBJ2-2
V: TRBV2
CDR3: CASSVREVSGELFF

J: TRBJ2-2
V: TRBV9
CDR3: CASSVPRDRGNANTGELFF

J: TRBJ2-5
V: TRBV11-2
CDR3: CASSPGVLGGETQYF

J: TRBJ2-3
V: TRBV5-1
CDR3: CASSGGRGTDTQYF

J: TRBJ2-3
V: TRBV27
CDR3: CASSLAGGGDTQYF

J: TRBJ2-1
V: TRBV5-6
CDR3: CASSAIAGKLREQFF

J: TRBJ2-1
V: TRBV6-6
CDR3: CASTKIGTRERNEQFF

J: TRBJ2-7
V: TRBV11-3
CDR3: CASSPRTGGGEQYF

J: TRBJ2-1
V: TRBV7-7
CDR3: CASSLAGAGYNEQFF

J: TRBJ1-1
V: TRBV5-4
CDR3: CASSLPGQGNTEAFF

J: TRBJ2-6
V: TRBV5-8
CDR3: CASSGGPGQGANVLTF

J: TRBJ1-5
V: TRBV19
CDR3: CASNRQGGYQPQHF

J: TRBJ2-7
V: TRBV6-1
CDR3: CASSETGLYEQYF

J: TRBJ2-6
V: TRBV4-2
CDR3: CASSPSQGVAGANVLTF

J: TRBJ1-2
V: TRBV7-6
CDR3: CASSLTGADGYTF

J: TRBJ2-3
V: TRBV6-1
CDR3: CASSEVGEVDTQYF

J: TRBJ2-7
V: TRBV19
CDR3: CASSMLQGSYYEQYF

J: TRBJ2-7
V: TRBV20-1
CDR3: CSLQGTYEQYF

J: TRBJ1-2
V: TRBV19
CDR3: CASSRPDRGVGYTF

J: TRBJ1-4
V: TRBV5-4
CDR3: CASSLAKQGGNEKLFF

J: TRBJ1-2
V: TRBV6-1
CDR3: CASSELNRSWGYTF

J: TRBJ1-2
V: TRBV27
CDR3: CASTLRQGGGVYGYTF

J: TRBJ2-5
V: TRBV2
CDR3: CASSVSIRRQGQETQYF

J: TRBJ2-5
V: TRBV25-1
CDR3: CASSDLAGPGGTQYF

J: TRBJ2-5
V: TRBV5-6
CDR3: CASSLPLPRPETQYF

J: TRBJ2-7
V: TRBV5-1
CDR3: CASSLAGGSYEQYF

J: TRBJ1-4
V: TRBV30
CDR3: CAWTPGQGLEKLFF

J: TRBJ1-5
V: TRBV18
CDR3: CASSPRGTGGDQPQHF

J: TRBJ2-2
V: TRBV19
CDR3: CATKRGGTGELFF

J: TRBJ2-1
V: TRBV4-1
CDR3: CASSQTLSGDRAYNEQFF

J: TRBJ1-1
V: TRBV19
CDR3: CASRSQGLMNTEAFF

J: TRBJ2-7
V: TRBV19
CDR3: CASSLRIADEQYF

J: TRBJ1-4
V: TRBV19
CDR3: CASRNPLENEKLFF

J: TRBJ2-7
V: TRBV11-2
CDR3: CASSSGLAYEQYF

J: TRBJ2-5
V: TRBV11-3
CDR3: CASSRGETQYF

J: TRBJ2-3
V: TRBV19
CDR3: CASRTAARGTDTQYF

J: TRBJ2-3
V: TRBV6-5
CDR3: CASSRRGQSTDTQYF